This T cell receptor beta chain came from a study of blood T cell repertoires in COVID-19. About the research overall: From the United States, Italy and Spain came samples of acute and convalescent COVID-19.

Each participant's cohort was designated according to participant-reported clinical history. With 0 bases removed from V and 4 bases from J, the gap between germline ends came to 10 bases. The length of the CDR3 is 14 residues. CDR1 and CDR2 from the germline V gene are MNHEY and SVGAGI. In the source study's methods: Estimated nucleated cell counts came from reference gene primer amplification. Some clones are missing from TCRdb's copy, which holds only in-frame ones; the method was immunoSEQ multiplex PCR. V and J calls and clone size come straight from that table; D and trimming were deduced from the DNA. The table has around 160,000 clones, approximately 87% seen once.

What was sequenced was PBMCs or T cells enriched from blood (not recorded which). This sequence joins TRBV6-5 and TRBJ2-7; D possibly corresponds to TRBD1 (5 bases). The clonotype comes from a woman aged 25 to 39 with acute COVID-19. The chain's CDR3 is CASSYSPGLYEQYF. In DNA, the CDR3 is TGTGCCAGCAGTTACTCTCCAGGGTTATACGAGCAGTACTTC.